This T cell receptor beta chain was identified during a study of technical replicates of blood from several donors. V gave up 5 bases and J gave up 2 bases, with 14 bases separating them. The germline V gene has CDR1 SGHTA and CDR2 FQGNSA. CDR3 length equals 15 residues. TCRdb's table, derived via immunoSEQ multiplex PCR, lists solely in-frame clones and lacks some. The sample includes about 82,000 clones, roughly 90% seen only once; the top ten take roughly 0.4%. This clone is a singleton in its sample. The chain employs TRBV7-2 and TRBJ2-3; D uncertain. Sequencing used T cells isolated from PBMCs. The TCR comes from a human donor in good health. The CDR3 reads CASSDGGPYTDTQYF. Written as DNA, the CDR3 is TGTGCCAGCAGCGACGGCGGCCCCTACACAGATACGCAGTATTTT.